A single sample gave rise to the 31 T cell receptor beta chains below, sequenced in a study of T cells after yellow fever vaccination (dated by TCRdb to the late 2010s). The sample's treatment or condition label is to be understood as: live attenuated yellow fever vaccine strain. The receptor library was made with 5' RACE. For sequencing, an Illumina HiSeq 2500 was employed. TCRdb took the public reads, trimmed them with fastp at Q25, ran MiXCR for clone calling and kept in-frame beta chains. Merged by CDR3 protein, the rows form single entries marked with the most common genes and DNA. The sample records 400,000 or so distinct CDR3 sequences, approximately 10% of which are singletons. Of the sample, roughly 18% is held by the ten largest clones. This material consisted of PBMCs, taken on the day of the first yellow fever vaccination. The receptors were gathered from a man younger than 30 who received the YFV17D yellow fever vaccine.

This clonotype occurred a few times. J is TRBJ1-5 and V is TRBV4-2; the D is unclear. The CDR3 is made up of 16 amino acids. Deletions cut 2 bases from V and 0 bases from J, with 11 bases between. CDR1 is LGHNA and CDR2 is YNFKEQ in the germline V gene. CDR3 region: CASSQTGVSSNQPQHF. CDR3 sequence (DNA): TGTGCCAGCAGCCAAACCGGGGTCTCTAGCAATCAGCCCCAGCATTTT.

The chain couples TRBV7-2 to TRBJ2-2; possible D gene TRBD2, 5 bases. This CDR3 comprises 15 residues. Germline values: CDR1 SGHTA, CDR2 FQGNSA. Trimming removed 5 bases from V and 4 bases from J, with 14 bases in between. The CDR3 is CASSTTTIGTGELFF. CDR3 in DNA: TGTGCCAGCAGCACGACTACTATCGGCACCGGGGAGCTGTTTTTT.

The chain links TRBV19 to TRBJ2-2; D unclear. The CDR3 loop spans 14 amino acids. Germline-derived CDR1 and CDR2 are LNHDA and SQIVND (reference sequence). V shed 1 base and J shed 5 bases, with 8 bases lying between them. CDR3 nucleotide sequence: TGTGCCAGTAGTATAGGGCCCGGGACCGGGGAGCTGTTTTTT. It is translated as CASSIGPGTGELFF. The full variable domain, with the rest looked up from reference TRBV19 and TRBJ2-2, is DGGITQSPKYLFRKEGQNVTLSCEQNLNHDAMYWYRQDPGQGLRLIYYSQIVNDFQKGDIAEGYSVSREKKESFPLTVTSAQKNPTAFYLCASSIGPGTGELFFGEGSRLTVL.

The chain carries TRBV6-5 and TRBJ1-1; 9 bases are shared with TRBD1. The V segment lost 1 base and the J segment 4 bases; nucleotides outside the gene matches: 7. CDR1 MNHEY and CDR2 SVGAGI come from the germline V gene. The length of the CDR3 is 16 residues. CDR3 in DNA: TGTGCCAGCAGTTACTGGCCTGGACAGGGGAGCACTGAAGCTTTCTTT. The encoded protein is CASSYWPGQGSTEAFF.

This clonotype was recorded a few times. The CDR3 DNA reads as TGCAGTGGCCTGAACAGGGGAGGGGGCACTGAAGCTTTCTTT. This gives the protein CSGLNRGGGTEAFF. The chain recombines TRBV20-1 with TRBJ1-1, with 7 bases lining up with TRBD1. CDR1 is DFQATT and CDR2 is SNEGSKA in the germline V gene (reference sequence). The length of the CDR3 is 14 residues. With 7 bases clipped from V and 4 bases from J, the junction kept 12 bases outside the gene matches.

This clonotype turned up a few times. The chain joins TRBV4-3 to TRBJ2-3; 12 nucleotides agree with TRBD2. CDR1 is LGHNA, CDR2 YSLEER, per germline. V trimming: 0 bases; J trimming: 5 bases; junction bases outside the gene matches: 3. The length of the CDR3 is 16 residues. CDR3 bases: TGCGCCAGCAGCCAAGAATGGACTAGCGGGGAAGATACGCAGTATTTT. Its protein is CASSQEWTSGEDTQYF.

This clonotype has more than one count but fewer than ten. The CDR3: CSAFGRLNTEAFF. The CDR3 DNA reads TGCAGTGCTTTTGGTAGGTTGAACACTGAAGCTTTCTTT. The chain is built from TRBV20-1 and TRBJ1-1; D gene ambiguous. This CDR3 contains 13 residues. V gave up 5 bases and J gave up 0 bases, with 10 bases separating them. CDR1 is DFQATT, CDR2 SNEGSKA, per germline (reference sequence).

This clonotype was detected a few times. The J gene is TRBJ2-1, the V gene TRBV18; maybe TRBD2 (5 bases). The CDR3 sequence is 14 residues long. Deletions cut 3 bases from V and 5 bases from J, with 11 bases between. Looked up from germline, CDR1 is KGHSH and CDR2 is LQKENI. The CDR3 DNA follows: TGTGCCAGCTCACCCCAGTCCGGGGACAATGAGCAGTTCTTC. Amino acids: CASSPQSGDNEQFF.

A few counts support this clonotype. V and J are TRBV10-3 and TRBJ2-5, with TRBD2 matching over 13 bases. CDR3 length equals 19 residues. Germline trimming cut 8 bases from V and 2 bases from J; bases unmatched to any gene: 17. Germline V gene sequence: CDR1 ENHRY, CDR2 SYGVKD. The DNA of the CDR3 is TGTGCCATCCCTTGGGGTCTGACTAGCGGGGGGCCCCGGCAAGAGACCCAGTACTTC. It is translated as CAIPWGLTSGGPRQETQYF.

This chain joins TRBV7-2 and TRBJ2-6; D gene unclear. This CDR3 contains 15 residues. V was shortened by 5 bases and J by 2 bases, with 10 bases between the two germline ends. Germline CDR1 and CDR2: SGHTA and FQGNSA. In DNA, the CDR3 is TGTGCCAGCAGCCAAGTACGTACTGGGGCCAACGTCCTGACTTTC. Translation gives CASSQVRTGANVLTF.

The chain combines TRBV5-1 with TRBJ2-5, with D possibly being TRBD2 (6 bases). Trimming took off 5 bases at V and 5 bases at J, with 19 bases between the two ends. Germline V lookup: CDR1 SGHRS, CDR2 YFSETQ. The CDR3 is 15 residues long. The CDR3 protein is CASRESGGYGETQYF. The CDR3, as DNA: TGCGCCAGCAGGGAGAGTGGGGGGTACGGCGAGACCCAGTACTTC.

The rearrangement links TRBV6-1 to TRBJ2-7; D may be TRBD1 or TRBD2 (6 bases each). The CDR3 is 14 residues long. V lost 2 bases and J 2 bases, leaving 10 bases between the germline ends. CDR1 is MNHNS, CDR2 SASEGT, per germline. CDR3: CASSEIRGPYEQYF. In DNA form, the CDR3 reads TGTGCCAGCAGTGAAATTCGGGGGCCCTACGAGCAGTACTTC.

This clonotype was seen more than once but under ten times. V and J are TRBV9 and TRBJ2-7; no firm D call. Trimming shortened V by 5 bases and J by 0 bases, and 18 bases separated the two germline ends. The CDR3 consists of 16 residues. Per the germline V gene, CDR1 is SGDLS and CDR2 is YYNGEE. CDR3 in DNA: TGTGCCAGCAGTGCCGGGCAGTCCAAAAGCTCCTACGAGCAGTACTTC. It yields the protein CASSAGQSKSSYEQYF.

The chain joins TRBV20-1 to TRBJ2-1, with no clear D. Germline V CDR1 and CDR2: DFQATT, SNEGSKA (reference sequence). This CDR3 comprises 14 residues. V was cut by 2 bases and J by 5 bases, with 13 bases left in between. CDR3 residues: CSARPPGRNNEQFF. In nucleotides, the CDR3 is TGCAGTGCTAGACCTCCCGGACGGAACAATGAGCAGTTCTTC.

The chain combines TRBV18 with TRBJ2-7; TRBD1 is a possible D gene (6 bases). The CDR3 contains 13 residues. Trimming stripped 6 bases from V and 5 bases from J, with 14 bases between. Germline V lookup: CDR1 KGHSH, CDR2 LQKENI. CDR3 DNA: TGTGCCAGCTCCCCCCCAGGGGCCAACGAGCAGTACGTC. Its protein is CASSPPGANEQYV.

The chain employs TRBV20-1 and TRBJ1-2, with D possibly TRBD1 on 5 matching bases. Germline V CDR1 and CDR2: DFQATT, SNEGSKA (reference sequence). Between the trimmed V and J ends, which lost 5 bases and 2 bases, there was a span of 21 bases. The CDR3 runs 16 residues. CDR3 loop: CSAGGRDVRENYGYTF. The DNA of the CDR3 is TGCAGTGCTGGGGGACGAGACGTGCGGGAGAACTATGGCTACACCTTC.

The V and J genes are TRBV12-3 or TRBV12-4 and TRBJ2-7; 9 bases are a match to TRBD2. The junction had 6 bases not matched to a gene; V was cut back by 5 bases and J by 4 bases. The CDR3 runs 14 residues. For the CDR3, the DNA is TGTGCCAGCAGTATGGCGGGGGGGCCTTACGAGCAGTACTTC. It translates to CASSMAGGPYEQYF.

The table lists this clonotype with a few counts. The chain couples TRBV4-2 to TRBJ1-6; possibly TRBD1 for D (5 bases). V was cut by 4 bases and J by 9 bases, with 16 bases left in between. The CDR3 has 15 residues. Germline lookup yields CDR1 LGHNA and CDR2 YNFKEQ. The CDR3 spells CASSPGRGAGSPLHF. The CDR3 region has the DNA TGTGCCAGCAGCCCCGGACGGGGCGCGGGTTCACCCCTCCACTTT.

There are a few counts of this clonotype. The chain has TRBV2 and TRBJ2-5; D is unresolved. The V end lost 6 bases, the J end lost 5 bases, and 7 bases lay between the germline ends. The CDR3 is 11 amino acids. Germline CDR1 reads SNHLY; CDR2 reads FYNNEI. CDR3 residues: CASRRTETQYF. The CDR3 DNA sequence: TGTGCCAGCAGAAGAACGGAGACCCAGTACTTC.

This clonotype was counted only a few times. The chain employs TRBV7-9 and TRBJ1-1; D gene ambiguous. Trimming removed 5 bases from V and 3 bases from J, with 16 bases in between. CDR1 SEHNR and CDR2 FQNEAQ come from the germline V gene (reference sequence). CDR3 length: 15 amino acids. The CDR3 protein is CASSPSAAEDTEAFF. In DNA, the CDR3 is TGTGCCAGCAGCCCATCGGCGGCGGAAGACACTGAAGCTTTCTTT.

This clonotype has only a few counts. The chain couples TRBV5-1 to TRBJ2-3, with TRBD1 matching 10 bases. CDR1 SGHRS and CDR2 YFSETQ come from the germline V gene. V lost 5 bases, J lost 0 bases, and 0 bases stayed unmatched. The CDR3 has 14 residues. The CDR3 nucleotides read TGCGCCAGCAGGACAGGGGGCAGCACAGATACGCAGTATTTT. Translated: CASRTGGSTDTQYF.

In its sample, this clonotype was seen once. Since a much larger clone is just one base distant, this may be a read error. The rearrangement joins TRBV13 to TRBJ2-5; tentatively, D is TRBD1 (6 bases). The CDR3 covers 14 residues. Germline values: CDR1 PRHDT, CDR2 FYEKMQ (reference sequence). The V end was cut by 2 bases, the J end by 1 base, with 8 bases between. DNA for the CDR3: TGTGCCAGCAGCTTAAGGGGGACCCAAGAGACCCAGTACTTC. It codes for CASSLRGTQETQYF.

The J gene is TRBJ2-3, the V gene TRBV27; 7 nucleotides line up with TRBD1. The CDR3 is 16 amino acids. Germline V gene sequence: CDR1 MNHEY, CDR2 SMNVEV (reference sequence). V lost 5 bases, J lost 1 base, and 9 bases stayed unmatched. The CDR3 sequence: CASSPQYRGRTDTQYF. The CDR3 DNA sequence: TGTGCCAGCAGTCCTCAATACAGGGGCCGCACAGATACGCAGTATTTT.

The chain joins TRBV20-1 to TRBJ1-6; D remains unclear. V lost 3 bases and J 10 bases, leaving 13 bases between the germline ends. The germline CDR1 and CDR2 sequences are DFQATT and SNEGSKA (reference sequence). This CDR3 comprises 13 residues. CDR3 DNA: TGCAGTGCTAGTGGAGGGATGGAATCACCCCTCCACTTT. Protein product: CSASGGMESPLHF.

This clonotype showed up many times. The chain has TRBV10-3 and TRBJ1-5; TRBD1 might be the D (6 bases). The CDR3 length is 13 residues. V lost 6 bases and J 1 base, leaving 7 bases between the germline ends. Germline loops: CDR1 ENHRY, CDR2 SYGVKD. The CDR3 spells CAIRGTSNQPQHF. CDR3 sequence (DNA): TGTGCCATCAGGGGGACAAGCAATCAGCCCCAGCATTTT.

This clonotype was picked up many times. The chain uses TRBV6-5 and TRBJ2-5, with D possibly called TRBD1 or TRBD2 (6 bases each). The length of the CDR3 is 17 residues. Germline CDR1 reads MNHEY; CDR2 reads SVGAGI. V dropped 3 bases and J dropped 5 bases, with 22 bases sitting between them. CDR3 sequence (DNA): TGTGCCAGCAGTTATGGGGGGCGACCGGGCCTAGGGGAGACCCAGTACTTC. It yields the protein CASSYGGRPGLGETQYF.

This chain connects TRBV9 to TRBJ1-2; no clear D. This CDR3 is built from 15 residues. Germline lookup yields CDR1 SGDLS and CDR2 YYNGEE. Trimming removed 3 bases from V and 0 bases from J, with 12 bases in between. The CDR3 here is CASSAAGASNYGYTF. The CDR3 region has the DNA TGTGCCAGCAGCGCCGCGGGAGCGTCTAACTATGGCTACACCTTC.

This clonotype has just a few counts. The chain uses TRBV5-1 and TRBJ2-1; possible D gene TRBD2, 5 bases. V was clipped by 3 bases and J by 9 bases, with 13 bases between them. Germline V CDR1 and CDR2: SGHRS, YFSETQ. CDR3 size: 13 residues. The CDR3 DNA reads as TGCGCCAGCAGCTACACACCTAGCACTGAGCAGTTCTTC. Residues: CASSYTPSTEQFF.

In this sample, this clonotype turned up a few times. V is TRBV29-1 and J is TRBJ1-2, with D perhaps TRBD1 (6 bases). The V and J ends lost 2 bases and 7 bases respectively, with 11 bases between them. There are 12 residues in the CDR3. Germline V gene sequence: CDR1 SQVTM, CDR2 ANQGSEA. CDR3 sequence reads: CSVESGAVGYTF. The DNA of the CDR3 is TGCAGCGTTGAATCGGGGGCTGTTGGCTACACCTTC.

This clonotype occurred a few times. V gene TRBV11-2 combines with J gene TRBJ1-2, with a weak D call TRBD1 (5 bases). Trimming took 9 bases from V and 2 from J, leaving 13 bases between them. The CDR3 has 13 residues. The germline V gene encodes CDR1 SGHAT and CDR2 FQNNGV. DNA for the CDR3: TGTGCCAGTAGGGGACTGATAAACTATGGCTACACCTTC. Its protein is CASRGLINYGYTF.

This clonotype was seen only a few times. The V gene is TRBV11-2, the J gene TRBJ1-4, with D unclear. This CDR3 has 15 amino acids. The germline V gene encodes CDR1 SGHAT and CDR2 FQNNGV. V was clipped by 4 bases and J by 3 bases, with 12 bases between them. This CDR3 is CASSSSYTPNEKLFF. In nucleotides, the CDR3 is TGTGCCAGCAGCTCGAGCTACACTCCTAATGAAAAACTGTTTTTT.